A single sample gave rise to the 29 T cell receptor beta chains below, sequenced in a study of T cell responses to AZD1222 COVID-19 vaccine. Some clones are missing from TCRdb's copy, which holds only in-frame ones; the method was immunoSEQ multiplex PCR. The sample lists 130,000 to 150,000 clones, roughly 93% occurring once. The sequencing used peripheral blood, collected after recovery from COVID-19. These receptors originate from an adult who had recovered from COVID-19.

V gene TRBV13 combines with J gene TRBJ2-7, with D perhaps TRBD2 (7 bases). Between the trimmed V and J ends, which lost 7 bases and 6 bases, there was a span of 25 bases. CDR3 size: 16 residues. CDR1 and CDR2 (germline): PRHDT, FYEKMQ (reference sequence). The CDR3, as DNA: TGTGCCAGCAAGGGGTCTTACGGGGGGCGGTCCACCGAGCAGTACTTC. It encodes CASKGSYGGRSTEQYF.

The rearrangement uses TRBV7-6 and TRBJ2-7, with D possibly TRBD2 on 5 matching bases. The germline V and J ends were trimmed by 5 bases and 1 base, with 12 bases remaining between them. The CDR3 loop spans 14 amino acids. Germline V lookup: CDR1 SGHVS, CDR2 FNYEAQ. Here the CDR3 reads CASSPSRGSYEQYF. In DNA form, the CDR3 reads TGTGCCAGCAGCCCGTCCCGGGGATCCTACGAGCAGTACTTC.

The chain couples TRBV28 to TRBJ1-4; 8 bases map to TRBD1. The ends lost 5 bases at V and 5 bases at J; junction bases unmatched: 7. The CDR3 covers 15 residues. In germline, CDR1 is MDHEN, CDR2 SYDVKM. CDR3 sequence reads: CASSNRQGRNEKLFF. CDR3 sequence (DNA): TGTGCCAGCAGTAATCGACAGGGGCGAAATGAAAAACTGTTTTTT. Together with reference TRBV28 and TRBJ1-4, the CDR3 gives the full variable domain: DVKVTQSSRYLVKRTGEKVFLECVQDMDHENMFWYRQDPGLGLRLIYFSYDVKMKEKGDIPEGYSVSREKKERFSLILESASTNQTSMYLCASSNRQGRNEKLFFGSGTQLSVL.

V usage is TRBV5-6 and J usage is TRBJ2-7; 16 bases are shared with TRBD2. This CDR3 comprises 16 residues. The germline gives CDR1 SGHDT, CDR2 YYEEEE. The V gene end was trimmed by 5 bases and the J gene end by 6 bases; junction bases not matched to a gene: 8. The CDR3 DNA reads as TGTGCCAGCAGGTCGGGACTAGCGGGAGGGCGAGGCGAGCAGTACTTC. Amino acids: CASRSGLAGGRGEQYF.

The rearrangement joins TRBV12-3 or TRBV12-4 to TRBJ1-3; D gene uncertain. V was pared by 2 bases and J by 10 bases, with 9 bases between. The CDR3 is 12 amino acids. Written as DNA, the CDR3 is TGTGCCAGCAGTTTAATGCGATCGACCATATATTTT. Its translation is CASSLMRSTIYF.

J is TRBJ1-1 and V is TRBV5-1, with 11 bases fitting TRBD1. From germline, CDR1 is SGHRS and CDR2 YFSETQ. The trim removed 3 bases at V and 0 bases at J, leaving 7 bases unmatched. This CDR3 comprises 17 residues. The CDR3 sequence: CASSSSRDRGMNTEAFF. The CDR3 nucleotides are TGCGCCAGCAGCTCCTCCCGGGACAGGGGGATGAACACTGAAGCTTTCTTT.

In nucleotides, the CDR3 is TGCGCCAGCAGCCCCTTATTGGACAGGCCCCTCGCTAAAAACATTCAGTACTTC. Protein: CASSPLLDRPLAKNIQYF. This chain uses TRBV4-1 with TRBJ2-4; 7 bases line up with TRBD1. CDR3 length equals 18 residues. V was pared by 4 bases and J by 4 bases, with 16 bases of the junction left unmatched. Germline V gene lookup returns CDR1 MGHRA and CDR2 YSYEKL.

The rearrangement uses TRBV27 and TRBJ2-5; possibly TRBD1 for D (5 bases). The CDR3 consists of 15 residues. V was cut by 4 bases and J by 5 bases, with 17 bases left in between. Germline V gene sequence: CDR1 MNHEY, CDR2 SMNVEV (reference sequence). CDR3 nucleotides: TGTGCCAGCAGTTCCCAGGGCGATAGGGCGGAGACCCAGTACTTC. This translates into CASSSQGDRAETQYF.

The chain couples TRBV5-1 to TRBJ1-1, with a weak D call TRBD1 (5 bases). This CDR3 has 14 amino acids. Germline CDR1 reads SGHRS; CDR2 reads YFSETQ. The ends were cut back, 8 bases at V and 0 bases at J, with 14 bases in the middle. The CDR3 loop is CASARGGMNTEAFF. CDR3 DNA sequence: TGCGCCAGTGCGAGGGGAGGGATGAACACTGAAGCTTTCTTT. The entire variable domain, with the rest obtained from reference TRBV5-1 and TRBJ1-1, is as follows: KAGVTQTPRYLIKTRGQQVTLSCSPISGHRSVSWYQQTPGQGLQFLFEYFSETQRNKGNFPGRFSGRQFSNSRSEMNVSTLELGDSALYLCASARGGMNTEAFFGQGTRLTVV.

This rearrangement joins TRBV27 to TRBJ2-5, with 8 bases matching TRBD2. CDR1 is MNHEY, CDR2 SMNVEV, per germline (reference sequence). V was pared by 8 bases and J by 5 bases, with 16 bases of the junction left unmatched. The CDR3 contains 16 residues. The CDR3 spells CASSRSGGPYGETQYF. The CDR3 nucleotides read TGTGCCAGCTCAAGGTCGGGAGGGCCATACGGGGAGACCCAGTACTTC.

The CDR3 DNA reads as TGTGCCAGCAGCCAAGCAACCGGGACAGGGCCCTACGAGCAGTACTTC. Its protein is CASSQATGTGPYEQYF. V usage is TRBV4-2 and J usage is TRBJ2-7, with 9 positions matching TRBD1. The V and J ends lost 1 base and 2 bases, in that order; junction bases with no gene match: 6. Per germline, CDR1 LGHNA and CDR2 YNFKEQ. This CDR3 comprises 16 residues.

The chain carries TRBV5-1 and TRBJ1-2; no reliable D call. Germline V gene data show CDR1 as SGHRS and CDR2 as YFSETQ. Trimming pared 0 bases from V and 7 bases from J, leaving 10 bases between. The CDR3 is 13 residues long. CDR3 coding DNA: TGCGCCAGCAGCTTGGTGGTCCGTTCTGGCTACACCTTC. This sequence encodes CASSLVVRSGYTF. The whole variable domain, filled in from reference TRBV5-1 and TRBJ1-2, reads KAGVTQTPRYLIKTRGQQVTLSCSPISGHRSVSWYQQTPGQGLQFLFEYFSETQRNKGNFPGRFSGRQFSNSRSEMNVSTLELGDSALYLCASSLVVRSGYTFGSGTRLTVV.

The V and J genes are TRBV28 and TRBJ2-2; no reliable D call. Germline-derived CDR1 and CDR2 are MDHEN and SYDVKM. The CDR3 is 17 residues long. V lost 8 bases, J lost 0 bases, and 19 bases lay in between. The CDR3 bases are TGTGCCAGCCTGGGTGATGCGGCGGTGACGAACACCGGGGAGCTGTTTTTT. Amino acid sequence: CASLGDAAVTNTGELFF.

The CDR3, as DNA: TGTGCCAGCAGTTTAACGGGGCACGATGAAAAACTGTTTTTT. This encodes CASSLTGHDEKLFF. The chain recombines TRBV28 with TRBJ1-4, with a tentative D call TRBD1 (5 bases). V was clipped by 2 bases and J by 6 bases, with 10 bases between them. There are 14 residues in the CDR3. The germline V gene encodes CDR1 MDHEN and CDR2 SYDVKM.

V gene TRBV27 combines with J gene TRBJ2-3; D call uncertain. Per germline, CDR1 MNHEY and CDR2 SMNVEV (reference sequence). The CDR3 length is 12 residues. Between the trimmed V and J ends, which lost 2 bases and 5 bases, there was a span of 5 bases. The CDR3 DNA sequence: TGTGCCAGCAGTTTAAGAGGAGATACGCAGTATTTT. Encoded protein: CASSLRGDTQYF.

The J gene is TRBJ2-2, the V gene TRBV3-1 (or the pseudogene TRBV3-2); D is ambiguous. The CDR3 sequence is 12 residues long. Trimming removed 1 base at V and 4 bases at J, with 1 base between. Germline lookup yields CDR1 LGHDT and CDR2 YNNKEL (reference sequence). The CDR3, as DNA: TGTGCCAGCAGCCAAGCCACCGGGGAGCTGTTTTTT. Translation: CASSQATGELFF.

This sequence joins TRBV3-1 (or the pseudogene TRBV3-2) and TRBJ1-5; weak D call: TRBD1 (6 bases). Germline V gene lookup returns CDR1 LGHDT and CDR2 YNNKEL (reference sequence). The CDR3 extends over 16 amino acids. V was shortened by 2 bases and J by 3 bases, with 14 bases between the two germline ends. The DNA for the CDR3 is TGTGCCAGCAGCCAATCAGACAGGCCATTCAATCAGCCCCAGCATTTT. Translated, it gives CASSQSDRPFNQPQHF.

The rearrangement uses TRBV28 and TRBJ1-3; 7 bases match TRBD1. From germline, CDR1 is MDHEN and CDR2 SYDVKM. The CDR3 extends over 17 amino acids. After removal of 5 bases from V and 3 bases from J, the junction contained 13 bases not matched to a gene. CDR3 sequence (DNA): TGTGCCAGCAGTATCCCACCTGGACAGGTCTTTGGAAACACCATATATTTT. Translation: CASSIPPGQVFGNTIYF.

The chain joins TRBV6-5 to TRBJ2-5, with unresolved D. Germline CDR1 and CDR2: MNHEY and SVGAGI. V was pared by 0 bases and J by 9 bases, with 8 bases between. CDR3 length equals 12 residues. The CDR3 sequence: CASSYSHGSQYF. Written as DNA, the CDR3 is TGTGCCAGCAGTTACTCCCACGGGTCCCAGTACTTC.

The rearrangement joins TRBV28 to TRBJ1-2; no definite D call. Germline values: CDR1 MDHEN, CDR2 SYDVKM. V lost 10 bases and J 2 bases, leaving 11 bases between the germline ends. The CDR3 runs to 12 residues. In DNA, the CDR3 is TGTGCCACCCGCCCCCCCAACTATGGCTACACCTTC. This gives the protein CATRPPNYGYTF.

The chain has TRBV21-1 and TRBJ1-6; the D call TRBD1 from the table was never checked on the DNA. TRBV21-1 is recorded as a pseudogene. The CDR3 is made up of 15 amino acids. The CDR3 loop is CASGQGAEYNSPLHF. The CDR3 region has the DNA TGTGCCAGCGGTCAGGGGGCGGAATATAATTCACCCCTCCACTTT.

The chain has TRBV7-8 and TRBJ2-1; 9 nucleotides agree with TRBD2. With V trimmed by 5 bases and J by 9 bases, 17 bases remained unmatched. CDR1 and CDR2 from the germline V gene are SGHVS and FQNEAQ. The CDR3 consists of 17 residues. CDR3 sequence (DNA): TGTGCCAGCAGCCCCCCCCTGGGACTAGCAGGGGAGGGTGAGCAGTTCTTC. Its protein is CASSPPLGLAGEGEQFF.

This clone was observed a single time. This chain connects TRBV7-9 to TRBJ2-1; 8 bases are shared with TRBD1. There are 15 residues in the CDR3. With 5 bases clipped from V and 2 bases from J, the junction kept 5 bases outside the gene matches. The germline CDR1 and CDR2 sequences are SEHNR and FQNEAQ (reference sequence). The CDR3 protein is CASSADRGPYNEQFF. The CDR3 DNA sequence: TGTGCCAGCAGCGCAGACAGGGGTCCCTACAATGAGCAGTTCTTC.

The chain employs TRBV2 and TRBJ2-7; TRBD2 agrees at 10 bases. The V gene's germline CDR1 is SNHLY and CDR2 FYNNEI. This CDR3 spans 14 amino acids. Losses at the gene ends were 8 bases for V and 4 bases for J; bases not matched to a gene: 8. The CDR3 DNA reads as TGTGCCAGCGGTCTAGCGGGAGTATCGTACGAGCAGTACTTC. Amino acid sequence: CASGLAGVSYEQYF.

The chain carries TRBV6-7 and TRBJ1-5; TRBD1 is a possible D gene (5 bases). TRBV6-7 is assigned to the ORF class and has an uncertain function. This CDR3 contains 14 residues. Between the trimmed V and J ends, which lost 7 bases and 6 bases, there was a span of 16 bases. The CDR3 loop reads CASIIRGGFQPQHF. The CDR3 bases are TGTGCCAGCATTATACGGGGGGGGTTTCAGCCCCAGCATTTT.

V and J are TRBV28 and TRBJ1-5, with 9 nucleotides matching TRBD1. The ends lost 5 bases at V and 0 bases at J; junction bases unmatched: 8. The CDR3 runs 17 residues. Per germline, CDR1 MDHEN and CDR2 SYDVKM. The CDR3 DNA sequence: TGTGCCAGCAGTCCTAGGACAGGGGACTATAGCAATCAGCCCCAGCATTTT. Translated, it gives CASSPRTGDYSNQPQHF. Together with reference TRBV28 and TRBJ1-5, the CDR3 gives the full variable domain: DVKVTQSSRYLVKRTGEKVFLECVQDMDHENMFWYRQDPGLGLRLIYFSYDVKMKEKGDIPEGYSVSREKKERFSLILESASTNQTSMYLCASSPRTGDYSNQPQHFGDGTRLSIL.

The V call is TRBV28, the J call TRBJ2-7, with 10 bases fitting TRBD1. This CDR3 is built from 13 residues. Looked up from germline, CDR1 is MDHEN and CDR2 is SYDVKM. V shed 6 bases, J shed 8 bases, and the junction held 7 bases outside the gene matches. The CDR3 sequence: CASSSRQGAKQYF. The DNA of the CDR3 is TGTGCCAGCAGCTCCAGACAGGGGGCGAAGCAGTACTTC.

The genes are TRBV6-1 and TRBJ2-3, with D possibly matching TRBD1 (6 bases). This CDR3 is built from 14 residues. Germline CDR1 MNHNS, CDR2 SASEGT. Trimming shortened V by 3 bases and J by 1 base, and 8 bases separated the two germline ends. The CDR3 protein is CASSEGAGTDTQYF. The CDR3 DNA is TGTGCCAGCAGTGAGGGGGCGGGCACAGATACGCAGTATTTT.

The chain joins TRBV18 to TRBJ1-1; D is perhaps TRBD1 (5 bases). The CDR3 contains 16 residues. Germline V gives CDR1 KGHSH, CDR2 LQKENI. V lost 10 bases, J lost 2 bases, and 23 bases lay in between. The CDR3 protein is CANHPRLRGGNTEAFF. The CDR3 coding sequence is TGTGCCAACCACCCCCGTTTGAGGGGAGGAAACACTGAAGCTTTCTTT.